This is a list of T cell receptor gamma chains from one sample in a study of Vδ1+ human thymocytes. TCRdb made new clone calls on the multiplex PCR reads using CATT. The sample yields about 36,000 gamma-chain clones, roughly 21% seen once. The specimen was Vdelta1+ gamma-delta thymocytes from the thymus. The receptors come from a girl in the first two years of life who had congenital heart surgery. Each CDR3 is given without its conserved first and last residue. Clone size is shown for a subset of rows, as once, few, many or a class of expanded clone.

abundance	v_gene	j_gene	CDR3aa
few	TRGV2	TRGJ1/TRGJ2	ATWDGLGDYKKL
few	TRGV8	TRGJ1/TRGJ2	ATWGPLGKKL
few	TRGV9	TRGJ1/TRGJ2	ALWEVRGDYYKKL
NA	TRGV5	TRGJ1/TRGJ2	ATWDRRYYYKKL
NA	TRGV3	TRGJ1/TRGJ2	ATWDSPEGYKKL
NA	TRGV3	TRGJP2	ATWMGVWIKT
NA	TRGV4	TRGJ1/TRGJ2	ATWQRGYKKL
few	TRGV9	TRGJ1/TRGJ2	ALWEVQDTKL
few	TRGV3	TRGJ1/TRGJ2	ATWARNYKKL
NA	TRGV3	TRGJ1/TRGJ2	ATWDSTVNYKKL
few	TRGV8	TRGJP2	ATWDREIKT